The 6 T cell receptor beta chains listed next were all sequenced from one sample in a study of chemoradiotherapy in HPV16-positive cancers. The table came from immunoSEQ multiplex PCR; TCRdb's copy has only in-frame clones and leaves some out. Among roughly 24,000 clones listed, 80% to 95% were seen once. The sample was blood, taken from a patient who underwent chemoradiotherapy. The receptors come from a human donor with HPV-associated anogenital cancer.

This chain connects TRBV9 to TRBJ1-3, with D maybe TRBD1 (6 bases). Per the germline V gene, CDR1 is SGDLS and CDR2 is YYNGEE. V was pared by 4 bases and J by 2 bases, with 10 bases between. The CDR3 runs to 14 residues. CDR3 in DNA: TGTGCCAGCAGCTTTGGGACACCTGGAAACACCATATATTTT. It is translated as CASSFGTPGNTIYF. Full variable domain (outside the CDR3, taken from reference TRBV9 and TRBJ1-3): DSGVTQTPKHLITATGQRVTLRCSPRSGDLSVYWYQQSLDQGLQFLIQYYNGEERAKGNILERFSAQQFPDLHSELNLSSLELGDSALYFCASSFGTPGNTIYFGEGSWLTVV.

Details on this clone: The junction differs from germline at one of its ends, possibly a read error. V usage is TRBV7-7 and J usage is TRBJ2-6; 8 nucleotides line up with TRBD1. The CDR3 has 16 residues. CDR1 and CDR2 (germline): SSHAT, FNYEAQ (reference sequence). The CDR3: CASSPTTGAGANVLTF. The CDR3 nucleotides are TGTGCTAGCAGCCCCACGACAGGGGCTGGGGCCAACGTCCTGACTTTC.

The chain joins TRBV7-9 to TRBJ2-2, with 8 positions matching TRBD2. The CDR3 is made up of 15 amino acids. The V gene's germline CDR1 is SEHNR and CDR2 FQNEAQ (reference sequence). The V and J ends lost 4 bases and 1 base, in that order; junction bases with no gene match: 2. The CDR3 DNA reads as TGTGCCAGCAGCTCGGGACTAGGGAACACCGGGGAGCTGTTTTTT. It is translated as CASSSGLGNTGELFF.

J is TRBJ2-1 and V is TRBV6-1; 8 positions match TRBD2. The ends lost 6 bases at V and 8 bases at J; junction bases unmatched: 0. The CDR3 consists of 11 residues. Germline assignment: CDR1 MNHNS and CDR2 SASEGT. The CDR3 here is CASSGGDEQFF. CDR3 nucleotides: TGTGCCAGCAGCGGGGGGGATGAGCAGTTCTTC.

The J gene is TRBJ1-3, the V gene TRBV9; tentatively, D is TRBD1 (6 bases). The V end was cut by 3 bases, the J end by 3 bases, with 10 bases between. The CDR3 loop spans 14 amino acids. CDR1 is SGDLS and CDR2 is YYNGEE in the germline V gene. The CDR3 loop reads CASSEGGLGNTIYF. CDR3 sequence (DNA): TGTGCCAGCAGCGAAGGGGGACTTGGAAACACCATATATTTT.

The chain combines TRBV19 with TRBJ2-3; weak D call: TRBD1 (5 bases). Germline values: CDR1 LNHDA, CDR2 SQIVND (reference sequence). V was trimmed by 5 bases and J by 6 bases, leaving 12 bases between them. The CDR3 sequence is 13 residues long. In nucleotides, the CDR3 is TGTGCCAGTAGTTTCAGGGAAGGGGATACGCAGTATTTT. Translating gives CASSFREGDTQYF.